This is a list of T cell receptor beta chains from one sample in a study of T cell responses to AZD1222 COVID-19 vaccine. Clones were read by immunoSEQ multiplex PCR, and TCRdb kept only the in-frame ones, dropping some. The data hold under 150,000 clones, with around 90% observed a single time. Sequenced material: peripheral blood, taken on day 0 of AZD1222 vaccination. The receptors originated from an adult in good health. Each CDR3 is given with its conserved first and last residue. The D gene is left open where the match is weak. Clone size, where shown, is once, few, many, or a class for clones that have expanded.

d_call v_call clone_size cdr3_aa
TRBD1 TRBV19 NA CASSIVKTDRVPYEQYF
NA TRBV7-9 NA CASSRSSGNEQYF
NA TRBV7-2 once CASSLVVQVRKQNTEAFF
NA TRBV19 NA CASASIGGSQETQYF
NA TRBV27 NA CASSPRGGDYGYTF
NA TRBV7-9 NA CASSLGEGAYGYTF
TRBD2 TRBV11-3 once CASSFSTSGYQQYF
NA TRBV2 NA CASSELRPSSYNEQFF
TRBD2 TRBV7-2 NA CASSLAGHNEQFF
NA TRBV18 NA CASSPDPSYEQFF
NA TRBV5-6 NA CASSLLTLSWNEQFF
NA TRBV5-1 NA CASSLEPDGGYTF
NA TRBV2 few CASSVEQGGFKGNQPQHF
NA TRBV20-1 NA CSAKLVGEQFF
NA TRBV16 NA CASSPLETPTDTQYF
TRBD2 TRBV11-3 NA CASSLGPGGQNGELFF
NA TRBV19 NA CATSPSDYEQYF
NA TRBV5-1 NA CASSTGTPSGANVLTF
NA TRBV27 NA CASRSPAGELFF
NA TRBV4-3 NA CASSQDLLAAEAFF
NA TRBV28 NA CASSLVGGGLRGYTF
NA TRBV28 NA CASSSVAGNTIYF
TRBD2 TRBV10-2 NA CASRISGSDGELFF
NA TRBV19 NA CASSMALGDGSQPQHF
NA TRBV7-7 NA CASRFKEKLFF
NA TRBV10-3 NA CAISVWVGEQYF
NA TRBV7-3 NA CASSLIASSYNEQFF
NA TRBV30 NA CAWSVAHGAFF
TRBD1 TRBV6-5 NA CASNYRGGTDTQYF
NA TRBV7-9 NA CASSAGTARSDGYTF
TRBD1 TRBV19 NA CASIPTGWSYGYTF
NA TRBV10-2 NA CASSEPRFLRDTEAFF
NA TRBV28 NA CASSLGGSNTEAFF
NA TRBV7-3 NA CASSFYDVNTEAFF
TRBD2 TRBV11-2 NA CASSSGTSGGPQFF
NA TRBV7-2 NA CASSLRLSGAPSGNTEAFF
NA TRBV7-2 NA CASSLEFGTGELFF
NA TRBV11-3 NA CASSLGAGGYEQYF
NA TRBV4-3 NA CASSRTGTYRNEQFF
TRBD1 TRBV28 NA CASSFLDRVIQPQHF
TRBD1 TRBV3-1/TRBV3-2 NA CASSPSTGTGDEKLFF
NA TRBV7-8 once CASSFGRLTDTQYF
TRBD1 TRBV4-1 NA CASSQVGQGGGYTF